This T cell receptor beta chain was documented in a study of control samples from healthy donors and cancer patients. Sequencing used immunoSEQ multiplex PCR; TCRdb keeps in-frame clones, though not all of them. The sample shows about 180,000 clones, around 89% of them seen only once. This clone was detected only once. The CDR3 runs to 17 residues. V was cut by 4 bases and J by 4 bases, with 21 bases left in between. Germline loops: CDR1 SGHTA, CDR2 FQGNSA. The genes are TRBV7-2 and TRBJ2-3, with D perhaps given as TRBD1 or TRBD2 (6 bases each). Sequenced: blood. The source of this sequence is a woman aged 45-65 years in good health. CDR3 sequence: CASSSSHPVRGADTQYF. Written as DNA, the CDR3 is TGTGCCAGCAGCTCGTCGCACCCCGTGAGGGGGGCAGATACGCAGTATTTT.